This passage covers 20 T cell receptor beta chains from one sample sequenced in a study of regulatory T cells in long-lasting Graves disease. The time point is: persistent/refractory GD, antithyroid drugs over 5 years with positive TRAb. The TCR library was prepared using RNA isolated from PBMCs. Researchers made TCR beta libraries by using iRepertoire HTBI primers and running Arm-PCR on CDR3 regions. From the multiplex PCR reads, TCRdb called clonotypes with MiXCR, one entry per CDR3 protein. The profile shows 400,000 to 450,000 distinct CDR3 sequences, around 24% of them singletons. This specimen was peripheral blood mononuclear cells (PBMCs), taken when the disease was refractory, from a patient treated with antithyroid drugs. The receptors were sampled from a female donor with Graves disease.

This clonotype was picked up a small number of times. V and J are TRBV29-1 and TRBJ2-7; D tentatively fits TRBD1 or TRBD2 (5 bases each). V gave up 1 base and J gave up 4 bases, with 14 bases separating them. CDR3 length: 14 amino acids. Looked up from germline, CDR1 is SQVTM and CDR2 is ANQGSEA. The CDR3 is CSVEGGPGPYEQYF. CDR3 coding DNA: TGCAGCGTTGAAGGAGGGCCGGGGCCTTACGAGCAGTACTTC.

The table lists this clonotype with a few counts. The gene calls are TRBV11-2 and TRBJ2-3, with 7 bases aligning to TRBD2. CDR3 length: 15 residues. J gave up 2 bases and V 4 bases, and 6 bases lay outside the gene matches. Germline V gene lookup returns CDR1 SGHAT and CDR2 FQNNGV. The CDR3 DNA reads TGTGCCAGCAGCTCCATGACTAGCATCACAGATACGCAGTATTTT. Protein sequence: CASSSMTSITDTQYF.

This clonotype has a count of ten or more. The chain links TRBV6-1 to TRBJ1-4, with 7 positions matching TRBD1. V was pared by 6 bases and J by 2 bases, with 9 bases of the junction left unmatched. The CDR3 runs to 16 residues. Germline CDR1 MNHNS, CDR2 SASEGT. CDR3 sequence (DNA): TGTGCCAGCAGCTCTACGACAGGGAACACTAATGAAAAACTGTTTTTT. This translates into CASSSTTGNTNEKLFF.

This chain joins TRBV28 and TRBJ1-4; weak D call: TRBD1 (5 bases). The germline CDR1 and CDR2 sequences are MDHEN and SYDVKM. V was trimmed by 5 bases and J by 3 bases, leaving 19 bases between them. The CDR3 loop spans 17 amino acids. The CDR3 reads CASSPTLGGTANEKLFF. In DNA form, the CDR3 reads TGTGCCAGCAGTCCAACCTTGGGGGGGACGGCTAATGAAAAACTGTTTTTT.

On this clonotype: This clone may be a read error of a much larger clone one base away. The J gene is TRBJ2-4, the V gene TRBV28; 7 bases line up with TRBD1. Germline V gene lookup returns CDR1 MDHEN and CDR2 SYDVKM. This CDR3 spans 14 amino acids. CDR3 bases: TGTGCCAGCAGTTGGAGACAGGGCAAAGACATTCAGTACTTC. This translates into CASSWRQGKDIQYF.

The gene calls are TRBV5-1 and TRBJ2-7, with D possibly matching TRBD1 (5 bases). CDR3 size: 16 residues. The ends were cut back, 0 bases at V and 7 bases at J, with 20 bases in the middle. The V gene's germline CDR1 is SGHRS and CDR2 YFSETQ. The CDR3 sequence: CASSLEGAALIREQYF. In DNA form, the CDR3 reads TGCGCCAGCAGCTTGGAAGGGGCGGCCTTGATTAGGGAGCAGTACTTC.

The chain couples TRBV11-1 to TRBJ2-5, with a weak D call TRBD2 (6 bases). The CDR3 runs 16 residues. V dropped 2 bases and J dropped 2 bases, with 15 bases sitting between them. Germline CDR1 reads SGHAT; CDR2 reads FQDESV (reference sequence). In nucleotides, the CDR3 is TGTGCCAGCAGCTTAAGGGGATTAGCGGTACAAGAGACCCAGTACTTC. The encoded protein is CASSLRGLAVQETQYF.

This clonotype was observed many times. The CDR3, as DNA: TGTGCCAGCAGCCAAGATCGGGGATACGAGCAGTACTTC. It is translated as CASSQDRGYEQYF. This chain uses TRBV3-1 with TRBJ2-7, with D maybe TRBD2 (5 bases). The ends were cut back, 0 bases at V and 4 bases at J, with 7 bases in the middle. This CDR3 comprises 13 residues. Germline-derived CDR1 and CDR2 are LGHDT and YNNKEL (reference sequence).

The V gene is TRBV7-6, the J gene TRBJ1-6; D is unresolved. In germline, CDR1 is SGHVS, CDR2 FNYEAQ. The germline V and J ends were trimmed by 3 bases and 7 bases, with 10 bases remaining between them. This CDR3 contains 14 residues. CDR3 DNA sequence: TGTGCCAGCAGCTTGGCCCCGGAGAATTCACCCCTCCACTTT. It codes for CASSLAPENSPLHF.

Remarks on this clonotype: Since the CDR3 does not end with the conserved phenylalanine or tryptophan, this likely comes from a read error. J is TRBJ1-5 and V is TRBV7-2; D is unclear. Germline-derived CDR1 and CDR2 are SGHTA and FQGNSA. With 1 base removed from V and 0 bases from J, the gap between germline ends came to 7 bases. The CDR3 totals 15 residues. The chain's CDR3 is CASSLVANSNQPQHS. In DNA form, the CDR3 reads TGTGCCAGCAGCTTAGTGGCAAATAGCAATCAGCCCCAGCATTCT.

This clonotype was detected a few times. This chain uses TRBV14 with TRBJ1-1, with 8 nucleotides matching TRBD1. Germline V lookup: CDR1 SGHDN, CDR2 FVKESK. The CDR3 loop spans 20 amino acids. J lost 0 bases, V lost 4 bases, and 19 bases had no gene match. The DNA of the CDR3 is TGTGCCAGCAGCCCTGACATCCCTCGGCCCGGGACAGGCCTGAACACTGAAGCTTTCTTT. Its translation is CASSPDIPRPGTGLNTEAFF.

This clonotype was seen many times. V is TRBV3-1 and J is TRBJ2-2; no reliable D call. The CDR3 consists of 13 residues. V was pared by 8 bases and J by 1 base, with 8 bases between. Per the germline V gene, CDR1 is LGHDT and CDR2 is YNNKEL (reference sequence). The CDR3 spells CASARGNTGELFF. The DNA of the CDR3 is TGTGCCAGCGCCCGCGGGAACACCGGGGAGCTGTTTTTT.

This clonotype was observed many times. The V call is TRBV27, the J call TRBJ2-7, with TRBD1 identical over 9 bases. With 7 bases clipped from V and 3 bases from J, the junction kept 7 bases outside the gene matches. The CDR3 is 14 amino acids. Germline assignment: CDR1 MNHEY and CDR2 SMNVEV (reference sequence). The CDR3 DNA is TGTGCCAGCAACCACAAGGGACAGGGCTACGAGCAGTACTTC. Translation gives CASNHKGQGYEQYF.

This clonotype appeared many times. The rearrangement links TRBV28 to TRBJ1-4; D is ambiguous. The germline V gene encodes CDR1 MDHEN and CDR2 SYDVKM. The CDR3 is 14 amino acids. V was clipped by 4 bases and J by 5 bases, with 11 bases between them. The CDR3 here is CASSSPDGNEKLFF. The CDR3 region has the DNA TGTGCCAGCAGTTCTCCGGACGGAAATGAAAAACTGTTTTTT.

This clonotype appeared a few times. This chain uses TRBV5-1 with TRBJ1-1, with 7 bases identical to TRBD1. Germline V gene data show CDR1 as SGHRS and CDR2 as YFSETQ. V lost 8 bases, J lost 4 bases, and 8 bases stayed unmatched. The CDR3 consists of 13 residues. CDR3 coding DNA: TGCGCCAGTACCGGGACAGTCGCCACTGAAGCTTTCTTT. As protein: CASTGTVATEAFF.

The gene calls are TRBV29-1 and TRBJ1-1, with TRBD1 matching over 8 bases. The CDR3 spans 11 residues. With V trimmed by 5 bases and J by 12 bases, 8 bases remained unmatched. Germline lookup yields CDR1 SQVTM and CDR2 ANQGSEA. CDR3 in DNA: TGCAGCGTTTGGACAGGGTTGACGACTTTCTTT. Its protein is CSVWTGLTTFF.

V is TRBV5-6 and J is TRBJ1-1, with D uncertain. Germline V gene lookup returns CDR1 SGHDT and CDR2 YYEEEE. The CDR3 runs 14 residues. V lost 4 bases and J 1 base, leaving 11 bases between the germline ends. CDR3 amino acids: CASSTLAGNTEAFF. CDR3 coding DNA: TGTGCCAGCAGCACCTTGGCGGGGAACACTGAAGCTTTCTTT.

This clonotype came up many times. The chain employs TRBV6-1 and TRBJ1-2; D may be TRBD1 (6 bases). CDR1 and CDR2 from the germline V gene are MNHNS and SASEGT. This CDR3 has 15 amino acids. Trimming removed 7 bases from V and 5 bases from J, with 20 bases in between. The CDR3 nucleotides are TGTGCCAGCACCTTCTCCGCGGCAGGGGAGTATGGCTACACCTTC. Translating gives CASTFSAAGEYGYTF.

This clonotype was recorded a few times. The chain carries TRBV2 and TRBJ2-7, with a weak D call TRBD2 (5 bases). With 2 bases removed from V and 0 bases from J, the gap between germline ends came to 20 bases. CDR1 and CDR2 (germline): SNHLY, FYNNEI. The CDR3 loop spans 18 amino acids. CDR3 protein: CASSERTPLTRSSYEQYF. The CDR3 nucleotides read TGTGCCAGCAGTGAAAGGACTCCGCTAACTAGAAGCTCCTACGAGCAGTACTTC.

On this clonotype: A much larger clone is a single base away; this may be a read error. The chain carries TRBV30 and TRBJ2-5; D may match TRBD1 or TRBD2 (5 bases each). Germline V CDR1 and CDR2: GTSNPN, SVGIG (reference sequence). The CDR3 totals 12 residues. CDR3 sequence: CAWASGQGTQYF. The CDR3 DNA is TGTGCCTGGGCATCGGGGCAAGGGACCCAGTACTTC.